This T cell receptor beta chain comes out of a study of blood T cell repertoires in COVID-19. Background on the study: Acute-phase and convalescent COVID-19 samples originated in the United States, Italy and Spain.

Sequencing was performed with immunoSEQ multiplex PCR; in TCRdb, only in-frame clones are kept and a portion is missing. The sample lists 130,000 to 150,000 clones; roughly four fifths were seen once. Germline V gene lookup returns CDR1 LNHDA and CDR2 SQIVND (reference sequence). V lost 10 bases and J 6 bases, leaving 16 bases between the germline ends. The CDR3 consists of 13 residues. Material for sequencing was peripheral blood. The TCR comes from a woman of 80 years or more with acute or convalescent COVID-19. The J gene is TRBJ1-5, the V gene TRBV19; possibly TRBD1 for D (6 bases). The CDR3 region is CATSYGRGQPQHF. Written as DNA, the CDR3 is TGTGCCACCTCCTATGGCAGGGGTCAGCCCCAGCATTTT.